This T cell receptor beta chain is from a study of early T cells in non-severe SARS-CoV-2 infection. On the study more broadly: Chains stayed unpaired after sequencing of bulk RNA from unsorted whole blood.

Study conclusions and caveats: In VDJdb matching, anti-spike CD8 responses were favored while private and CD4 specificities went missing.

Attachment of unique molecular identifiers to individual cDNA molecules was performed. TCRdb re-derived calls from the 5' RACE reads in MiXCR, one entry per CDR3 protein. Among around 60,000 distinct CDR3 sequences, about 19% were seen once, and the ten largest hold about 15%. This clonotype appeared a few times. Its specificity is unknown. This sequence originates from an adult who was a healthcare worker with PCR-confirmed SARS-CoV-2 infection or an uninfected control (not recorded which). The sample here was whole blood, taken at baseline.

CDR3 in amino acids: CASSPLTSGSQETQYF. CDR3 DNA sequence: TGTGCCAGCAGTCCCCTGACTAGCGGATCTCAAGAGACCCAGTACTTC. The genes are TRBV2 and TRBJ2-5; 9 nucleotides match TRBD2. V dropped 5 bases and J dropped 2; count of bases not matched to a gene: 9. Looked up from germline, CDR1 is SNHLY and CDR2 is FYNNEI. The CDR3 runs 16 residues.